This note documents a single T cell receptor (beta chain) sequence. Antigen specificity is unknown. The CDR3 is 14 residues long. V was trimmed by 3 bases and J by 3 bases, leaving 12 bases between them. Germline CDR1 is MNHEY and CDR2 is SMNVEV (reference sequence). This specimen comes from a study of T cell responses to AZD1222 COVID-19 vaccine. Study findings and constraints: White British ancestry dominated among donors, who included more females, and clonal diversity was possibly underestimated.

Only in-frame clones appear in the TCRdb table, and some are missing; sequencing was by immunoSEQ multiplex PCR. The repertoire holds approximately 150,000 clones, approximately 89% seen once, with around 5.4% in the top ten. The sequencing used peripheral blood, collected on day 0 of AZD1222 vaccination. This sequence originates from an adult in good health. This rearrangement joins TRBV27 to TRBJ2-7, with a tentative D call TRBD2 (6 bases). CDR3 nucleotides: TGTGCCAGCAGTTTTGGAGGGGCTGGCTACGAGCAGTACTTC. Its protein product is CASSFGGAGYEQYF.